These 11 T cell receptor beta chains share one sample of origin, sequenced in a study of beta chain features in type 1 diabetes. Since all of the isolated RNA was reverse transcribed, expressed TCRB transcripts were what got sequenced. Assay used: immunoSEQ multiplex PCR; TCRdb lists only in-frame clones, some missing. The sample lists about 400,000 clones; around 12% were seen once. Sequenced sample: naive CD4+ T cells from blood. These TCRs come from a young man in good health.

This clone was seen a few times. The chain joins TRBV11-3 to TRBJ2-1; maybe TRBD2 (5 bases). CDR3 length: 14 amino acids. V gave up 6 bases and J gave up 7 bases, with 16 bases separating them. The germline gives CDR1 SGHNT, CDR2 YENEEA. CDR3 amino acids: CASRIEKRKNEQFF. CDR3 nucleotide sequence: TGTGCCAGCAGAATAGAAAAGCGGAAAAATGAGCAGTTCTTC.

V usage is TRBV5-8 and J usage is TRBJ2-1; 9 nucleotides agree with TRBD1. This CDR3 has 14 amino acids. Germline values: CDR1 SGHTS, CDR2 YDEGEE. The CDR3 region has the DNA TGTGCTTCTGGGTCGGGACAGGGTCGTTCTGAGCAGTTCTTC. Protein: CASGSGQGRSEQFF.

This clone was picked up a small number of times. This chain connects TRBV5-4 to TRBJ2-3; TRBD1 aligns across 9 bases. Germline V CDR1 and CDR2: SGHNT, YYREEE (reference sequence). V gave up 4 bases and J gave up 5 bases; unmatched junction bases: 11. This CDR3 has 16 amino acids. The CDR3 protein is CASSRPGTGYRDTQYF. The CDR3 region has the DNA TGTGCCAGCAGCAGGCCTGGGACAGGGTATAGAGATACGCAGTATTTT. Together with reference TRBV5-4 and TRBJ2-3, the CDR3 gives the full variable domain: ETGVTQSPTHLIKTRGQQVTLRCSSQSGHNTVSWYQQALGQGPQFIFQYYREEENGRGNFPPRFSGLQFPNYSSELNVNALELDDSALYLCASSRPGTGYRDTQYFGPGTRLTVL.

This sequence joins TRBV28 and TRBJ1-2; D not certain. The V and J ends lost 9 bases and 8 bases respectively, with 4 bases between them. This CDR3 is built from 8 residues. Germline-derived CDR1 and CDR2 are MDHEN and SYDVKM. CDR3 in amino acids: CASGGYTF. CDR3 DNA: TGTGCCAGTGGCGGCTACACCTTC.

The chain employs TRBV7-8 and TRBJ2-6, with D perhaps matching TRBD2 (5 bases). Trimming stripped 1 base from V and 1 base from J, with 14 bases between. Germline values: CDR1 SGHVS, CDR2 FQNEAQ. This CDR3 has 18 amino acids. CDR3 coding DNA: TGTGCCAGCAGCTTAGGATCGGGTCGGGGATCTGGGGCCAACGTCCTGACTTTC. This gives the protein CASSLGSGRGSGANVLTF.

This clone occurred a few times. The chain uses TRBV5-1 and TRBJ2-5; the D gene is possibly TRBD2 (5 bases). CDR3 length: 12 residues. CDR1 is SGHRS and CDR2 is YFSETQ in the germline V gene. V was clipped by 5 bases and J by 0 bases, with 5 bases between them. CDR3 region: CASRLDQETQYF. CDR3 bases: TGCGCCAGCAGACTAGACCAAGAGACCCAGTACTTC.

The chain carries TRBV5-4 and TRBJ1-1; tentatively, D is TRBD1 (6 bases). CDR1 and CDR2 from the germline V gene are SGHNT and YYREEE (reference sequence). The CDR3 contains 15 residues. Between the trimmed V and J ends, which lost 3 bases and 1 base, there was a span of 13 bases. CDR3: CASSYDRTQNTEAFF. CDR3 bases: TGTGCCAGCAGCTACGACAGGACCCAGAACACTGAAGCTTTCTTT.

This clone has a handful of counts. The chain couples TRBV5-4 to TRBJ2-7, with no clear D. The ends were cut back, 4 bases at V and 1 base at J, with 12 bases in the middle. The CDR3 is 14 residues long. Germline assignment: CDR1 SGHNT and CDR2 YYREEE (reference sequence). CDR3 sequence (DNA): TGTGCCAGCAGCCGATACAGTGGTTCCTACGAGCAGTACTTC. Its protein product is CASSRYSGSYEQYF.

This clone came up a few times. This chain uses TRBV7-2 with TRBJ1-1; D uncertain. The CDR3 loop spans 14 amino acids. Trimming left V 1 base short and J 0 bases short, with 6 bases between. Germline lookup yields CDR1 SGHTA and CDR2 FQGNSA. The CDR3 spells CASSLDSMNTEAFF. The CDR3 DNA sequence: TGTGCCAGCAGCTTAGATAGCATGAACACTGAAGCTTTCTTT.

This clone was counted only a few times. The V gene is TRBV6-5, the J gene TRBJ1-1; tentative D call: TRBD1 (6 bases). Trimming took 1 base from V and 3 from J, leaving 6 bases between them. The CDR3 has 13 residues. Per the germline V gene, CDR1 is MNHEY and CDR2 is SVGAGI. DNA for the CDR3: TGTGCCAGCAGTTACTACAGGGACACTGAAGCTTTCTTT. The encoded protein is CASSYYRDTEAFF.

J is TRBJ1-2 and V is TRBV25-1, with D possibly matching TRBD1 (6 bases). Trimming shortened V by 2 bases and J by 4 bases, and 8 bases separated the two germline ends. Germline lookup yields CDR1 MGHDK and CDR2 SYGVNS. CDR3 length equals 13 residues. The CDR3 protein is CASSEGGLYGYTF. Here the CDR3 DNA reads TGTGCCAGCAGTGAAGGGGGCCTCTATGGCTACACCTTC.